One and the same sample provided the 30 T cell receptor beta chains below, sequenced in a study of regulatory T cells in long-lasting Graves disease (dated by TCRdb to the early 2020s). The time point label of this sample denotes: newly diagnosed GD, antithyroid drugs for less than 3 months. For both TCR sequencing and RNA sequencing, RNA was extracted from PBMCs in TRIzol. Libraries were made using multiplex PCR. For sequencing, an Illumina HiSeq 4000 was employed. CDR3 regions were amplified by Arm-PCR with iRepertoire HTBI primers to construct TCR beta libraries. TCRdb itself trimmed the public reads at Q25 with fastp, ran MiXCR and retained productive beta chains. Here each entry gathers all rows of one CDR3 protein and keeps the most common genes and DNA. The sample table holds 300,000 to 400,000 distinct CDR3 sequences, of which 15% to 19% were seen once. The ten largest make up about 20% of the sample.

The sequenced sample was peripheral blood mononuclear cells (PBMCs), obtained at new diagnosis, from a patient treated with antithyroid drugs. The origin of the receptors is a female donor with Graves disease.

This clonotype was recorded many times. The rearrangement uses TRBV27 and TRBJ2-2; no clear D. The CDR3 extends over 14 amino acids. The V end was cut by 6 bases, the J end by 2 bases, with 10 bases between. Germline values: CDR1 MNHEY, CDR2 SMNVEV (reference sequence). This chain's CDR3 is CASSPWENTGELFF. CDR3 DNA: TGTGCCAGCAGCCCCTGGGAAAACACCGGGGAGCTGTTTTTT.

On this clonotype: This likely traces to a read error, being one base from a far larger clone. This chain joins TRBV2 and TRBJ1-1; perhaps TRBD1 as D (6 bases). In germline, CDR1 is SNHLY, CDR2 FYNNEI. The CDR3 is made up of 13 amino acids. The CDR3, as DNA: TGTGCCTGCAGCATGGCAGGGGTTACTGAAGCTTTCTTT. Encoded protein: CACSMAGVTEAFF.

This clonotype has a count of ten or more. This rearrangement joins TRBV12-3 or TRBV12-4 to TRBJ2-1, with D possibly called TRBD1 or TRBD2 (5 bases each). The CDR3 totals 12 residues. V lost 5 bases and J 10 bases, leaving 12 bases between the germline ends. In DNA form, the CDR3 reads TGTGCCAGCAGTCCCGCCGGGGACGAGCAGTTCTTC. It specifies CASSPAGDEQFF.

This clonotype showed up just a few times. The chain's CDR3 is CASSSGQPNTGELFF. For the CDR3, the DNA is TGCGCCAGCAGCTCTGGGCAGCCGAACACCGGGGAGCTGTTTTTT. J is TRBJ2-2 and V is TRBV5-1; D is ambiguous. Germline V lookup: CDR1 SGHRS, CDR2 YFSETQ. Trimming took off 3 bases at V and 0 bases at J, with 9 bases between the two ends. The CDR3 is 15 amino acids.

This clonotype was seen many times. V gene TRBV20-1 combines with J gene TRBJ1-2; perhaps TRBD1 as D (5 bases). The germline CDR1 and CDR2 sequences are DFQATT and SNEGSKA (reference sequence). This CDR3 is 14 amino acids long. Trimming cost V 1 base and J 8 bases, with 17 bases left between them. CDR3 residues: CSARANPGGYGYTF. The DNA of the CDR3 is TGCAGTGCTAGAGCTAACCCGGGGGGGTACGGCTACACCTTC.

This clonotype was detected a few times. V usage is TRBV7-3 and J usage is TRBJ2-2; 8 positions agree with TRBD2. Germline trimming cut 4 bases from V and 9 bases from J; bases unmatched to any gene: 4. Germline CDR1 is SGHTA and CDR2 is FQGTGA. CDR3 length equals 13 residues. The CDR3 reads CASSSAGGWELFF. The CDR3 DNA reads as TGTGCCAGCAGCTCTGCGGGGGGCTGGGAGCTGTTTTTT.

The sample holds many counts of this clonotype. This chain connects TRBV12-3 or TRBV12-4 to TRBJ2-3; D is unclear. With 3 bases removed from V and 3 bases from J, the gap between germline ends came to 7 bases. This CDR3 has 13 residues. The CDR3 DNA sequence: TGTGCCAGCAGTTTTATCTGGACAGATACGCAGTATTTT. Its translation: CASSFIWTDTQYF.

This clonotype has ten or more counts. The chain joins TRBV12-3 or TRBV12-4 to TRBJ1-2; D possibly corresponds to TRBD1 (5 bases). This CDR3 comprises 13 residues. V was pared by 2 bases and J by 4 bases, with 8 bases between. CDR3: CASSLRQGYGYTF. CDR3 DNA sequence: TGTGCCAGCAGTTTAAGGCAGGGCTATGGCTACACCTTC.

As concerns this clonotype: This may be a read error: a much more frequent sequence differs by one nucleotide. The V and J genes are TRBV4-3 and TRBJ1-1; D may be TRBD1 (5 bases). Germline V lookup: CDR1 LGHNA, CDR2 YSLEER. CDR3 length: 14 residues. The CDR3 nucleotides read TGCGCCGGCAGCCAAGAAAACAGGAAGACTGAAGCTTTCTTT. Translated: CAGSQENRKTEAFF.

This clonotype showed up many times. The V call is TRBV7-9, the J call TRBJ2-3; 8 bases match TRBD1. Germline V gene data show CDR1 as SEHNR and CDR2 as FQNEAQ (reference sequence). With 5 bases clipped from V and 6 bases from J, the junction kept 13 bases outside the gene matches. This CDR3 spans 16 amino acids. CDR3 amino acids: CASSPSGGAGWDTQYF. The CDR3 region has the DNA TGTGCCAGCAGCCCATCAGGGGGCGCGGGGTGGGATACGCAGTATTTT.

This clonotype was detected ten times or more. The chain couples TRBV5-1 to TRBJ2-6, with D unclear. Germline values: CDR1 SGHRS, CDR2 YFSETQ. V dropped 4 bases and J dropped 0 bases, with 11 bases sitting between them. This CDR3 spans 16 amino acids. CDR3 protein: CASSPGVTSGANVLTF. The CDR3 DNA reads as TGCGCCAGCAGCCCCGGCGTAACCTCTGGGGCCAACGTCCTGACTTTC.

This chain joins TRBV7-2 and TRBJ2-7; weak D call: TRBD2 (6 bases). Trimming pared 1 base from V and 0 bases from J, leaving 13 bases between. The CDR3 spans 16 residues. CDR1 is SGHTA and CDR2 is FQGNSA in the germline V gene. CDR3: CASSLVSLASSYEQYF. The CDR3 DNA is TGTGCCAGCAGCTTAGTGTCTCTAGCGAGCTCCTACGAGCAGTACTTC.

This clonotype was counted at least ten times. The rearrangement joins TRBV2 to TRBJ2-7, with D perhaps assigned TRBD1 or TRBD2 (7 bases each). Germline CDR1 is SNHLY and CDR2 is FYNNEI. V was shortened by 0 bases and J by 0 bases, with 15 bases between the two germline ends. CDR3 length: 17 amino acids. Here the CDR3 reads CASSEALPGGGSYEQYF. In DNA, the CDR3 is TGTGCCAGCAGTGAAGCACTCCCAGGGGGGGGCTCCTACGAGCAGTACTTC. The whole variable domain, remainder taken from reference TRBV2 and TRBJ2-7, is EPEVTQTPSHQVTQMGQEVILRCVPISNHLYFYWYRQILGQKVEFLVSFYNNEISEKSEIFDDQFSVERPDGSNFTLKIRSTKLEDSAMYFCASSEALPGGGSYEQYFGPGTRLTVT.

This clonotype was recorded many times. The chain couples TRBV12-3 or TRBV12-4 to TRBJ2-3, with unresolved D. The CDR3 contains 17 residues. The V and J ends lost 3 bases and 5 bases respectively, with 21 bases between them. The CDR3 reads CASSFKHLSTVIDTQYF. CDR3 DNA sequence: TGTGCCAGCAGTTTCAAACATTTGTCTACCGTCATAGATACGCAGTATTTT.

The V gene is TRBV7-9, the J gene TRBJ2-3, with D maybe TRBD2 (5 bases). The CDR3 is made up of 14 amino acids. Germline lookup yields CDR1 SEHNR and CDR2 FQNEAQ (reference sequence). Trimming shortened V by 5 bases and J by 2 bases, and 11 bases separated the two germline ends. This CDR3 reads CASSQDYPTDTQYF. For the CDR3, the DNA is TGTGCCAGCAGCCAAGACTACCCCACAGATACGCAGTATTTT.

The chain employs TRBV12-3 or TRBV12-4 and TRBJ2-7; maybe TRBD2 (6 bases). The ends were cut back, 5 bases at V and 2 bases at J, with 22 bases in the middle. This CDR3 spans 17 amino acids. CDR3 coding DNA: TGTGCCAGCAGTCCCCCGCCCCGGGACTTCCAAACCTACGAGCAGTACTTC. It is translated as CASSPPPRDFQTYEQYF.

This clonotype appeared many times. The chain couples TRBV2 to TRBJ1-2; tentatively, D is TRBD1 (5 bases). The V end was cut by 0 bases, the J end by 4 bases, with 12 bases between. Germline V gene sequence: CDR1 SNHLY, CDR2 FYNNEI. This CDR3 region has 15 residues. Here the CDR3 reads CASSEAPTEFYGYTF. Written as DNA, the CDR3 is TGTGCCAGCAGTGAAGCACCGACAGAATTCTATGGCTACACCTTC.

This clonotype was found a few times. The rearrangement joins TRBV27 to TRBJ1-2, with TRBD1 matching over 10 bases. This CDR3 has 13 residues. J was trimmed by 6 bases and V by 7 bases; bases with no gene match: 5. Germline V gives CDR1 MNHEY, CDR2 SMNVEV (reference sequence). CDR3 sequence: CASTAGTGDGYTF. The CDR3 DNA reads TGTGCCAGCACCGCCGGGACAGGGGATGGCTACACCTTC.

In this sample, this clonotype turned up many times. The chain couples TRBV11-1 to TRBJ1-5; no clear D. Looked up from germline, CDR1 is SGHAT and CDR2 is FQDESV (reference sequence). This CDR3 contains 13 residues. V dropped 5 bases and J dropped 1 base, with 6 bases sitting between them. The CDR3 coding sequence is TGTGCCAGCAGCGTCCGCAGCAATCAGCCCCAGCATTTT. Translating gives CASSVRSNQPQHF.

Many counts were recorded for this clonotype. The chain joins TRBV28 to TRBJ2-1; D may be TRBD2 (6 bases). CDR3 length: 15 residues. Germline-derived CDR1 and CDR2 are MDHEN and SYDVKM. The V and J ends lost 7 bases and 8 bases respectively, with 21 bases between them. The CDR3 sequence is CASILGTSTRDEQFF. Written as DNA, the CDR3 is TGTGCCAGCATCCTCGGCACTAGCACTCGGGATGAGCAGTTCTTC.

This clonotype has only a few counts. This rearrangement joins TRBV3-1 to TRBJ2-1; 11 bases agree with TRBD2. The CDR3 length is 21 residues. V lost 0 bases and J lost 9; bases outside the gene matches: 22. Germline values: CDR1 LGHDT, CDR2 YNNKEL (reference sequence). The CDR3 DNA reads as TGTGCCAGCAGCCAAGATTTGACTAGCGGGAAATGCTGTTCTTTGGTAGGTGAGCAGTTCTTC. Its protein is CASSQDLTSGKCCSLVGEQFF.

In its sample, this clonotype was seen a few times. Here the CDR3 reads CASSPALLRGHEDTQYF. The DNA for the CDR3 is TGTGCCAGCAGTCCAGCCCTCCTCCGCGGGCATGAAGATACGCAGTATTTT. The chain carries TRBV28 and TRBJ2-3; D possibly corresponds to TRBD2 (5 bases). Trimming pared 5 bases from V and 5 bases from J, leaving 23 bases between. The CDR3 consists of 17 residues. CDR1 and CDR2 from the germline V gene are MDHEN and SYDVKM.

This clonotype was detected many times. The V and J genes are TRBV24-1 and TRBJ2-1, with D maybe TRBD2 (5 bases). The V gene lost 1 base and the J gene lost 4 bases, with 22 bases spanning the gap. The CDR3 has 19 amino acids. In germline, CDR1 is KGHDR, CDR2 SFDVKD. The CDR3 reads CATSDLSLRHSVRYNEQFF. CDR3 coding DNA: TGTGCCACCAGTGATTTAAGTCTTCGGCATAGCGTAAGATACAATGAGCAGTTCTTC.

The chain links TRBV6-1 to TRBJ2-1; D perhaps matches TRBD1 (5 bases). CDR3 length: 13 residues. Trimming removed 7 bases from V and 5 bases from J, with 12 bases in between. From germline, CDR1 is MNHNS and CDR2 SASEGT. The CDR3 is CASTSKTDNEQFF. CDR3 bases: TGTGCCAGCACCAGCAAGACAGACAATGAGCAGTTCTTC.

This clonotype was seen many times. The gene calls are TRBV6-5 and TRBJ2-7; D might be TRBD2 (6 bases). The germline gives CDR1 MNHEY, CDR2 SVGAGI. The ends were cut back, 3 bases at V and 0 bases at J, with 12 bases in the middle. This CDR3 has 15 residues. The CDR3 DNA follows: TGTGCCAGCAGTTATACGTCGGGGGTCTCCTACGAGCAGTACTTC. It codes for CASSYTSGVSYEQYF.

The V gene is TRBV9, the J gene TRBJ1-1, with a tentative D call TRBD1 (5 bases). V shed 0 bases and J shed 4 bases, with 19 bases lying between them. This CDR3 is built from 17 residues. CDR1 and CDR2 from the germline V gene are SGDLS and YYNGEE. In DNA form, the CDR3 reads TGTGCCAGCAGCGTAGTTGGAGGGGCGGAATGGGGCACTGAAGCTTTCTTT. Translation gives CASSVVGGAEWGTEAFF.

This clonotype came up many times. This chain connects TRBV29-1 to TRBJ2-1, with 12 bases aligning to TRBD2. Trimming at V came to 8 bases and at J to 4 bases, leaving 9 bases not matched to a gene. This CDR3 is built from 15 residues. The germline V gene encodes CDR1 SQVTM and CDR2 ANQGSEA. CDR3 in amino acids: CSYPGGLAGYNEQFF. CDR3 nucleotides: TGCAGCTACCCAGGGGGACTAGCGGGTTACAATGAGCAGTTCTTC.

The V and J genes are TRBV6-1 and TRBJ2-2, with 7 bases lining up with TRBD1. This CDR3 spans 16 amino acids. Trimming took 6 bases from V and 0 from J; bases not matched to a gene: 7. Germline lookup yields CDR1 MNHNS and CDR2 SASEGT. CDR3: CASRLGQIANTGELFF. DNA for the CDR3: TGTGCCAGCAGATTGGGACAGATTGCGAACACCGGGGAGCTGTTTTTT.

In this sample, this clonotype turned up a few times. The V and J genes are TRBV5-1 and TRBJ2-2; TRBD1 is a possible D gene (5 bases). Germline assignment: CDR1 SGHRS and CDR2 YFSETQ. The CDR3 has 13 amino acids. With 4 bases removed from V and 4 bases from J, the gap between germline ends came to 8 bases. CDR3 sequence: CASSTDSTGELFF. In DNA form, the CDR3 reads TGCGCCAGCAGCACAGACAGCACCGGGGAGCTGTTTTTT.

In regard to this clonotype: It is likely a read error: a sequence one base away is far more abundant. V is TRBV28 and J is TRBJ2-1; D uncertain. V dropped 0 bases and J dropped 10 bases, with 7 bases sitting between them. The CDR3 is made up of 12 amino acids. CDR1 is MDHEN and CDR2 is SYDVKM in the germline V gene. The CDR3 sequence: CASSLWSYEQFF. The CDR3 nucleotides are TGTGCCAGCAGTTTATGGAGTTACGAGCAGTTCTTC.